These 19 T cell receptor beta chains originate from one sample sequenced in a study of blood T cell repertoires in COVID-19. The protocol was immunoSEQ multiplex PCR, while the TCRdb copy is restricted to in-frame clones and leaves out a portion. The profile shows over 150,000 clones, around 82% of them singletons. Material for sequencing was peripheral blood. The source of these receptors is an elderly man with COVID-19, enrolled during active disease.

The chain employs TRBV3-1 (or the pseudogene TRBV3-2) and TRBJ2-5, with no clear D. This CDR3 region has 14 residues. Germline loops: CDR1 LGHDT, CDR2 YNNKEL (reference sequence). V lost 6 bases to trimming and J lost 3 bases, with 14 bases between them. CDR3 region: CASSPSVEKETQYF. The CDR3 DNA is TGTGCCAGCAGTCCATCCGTAGAGAAAGAGACCCAGTACTTC.

The chain uses TRBV18 and TRBJ1-2; tentatively, D is TRBD1 (6 bases). Trimming left V 3 bases short and J 0 bases short, with 8 bases between. Germline V gene lookup returns CDR1 KGHSH and CDR2 LQKENI. CDR3 size: 14 residues. DNA for the CDR3: TGTGCCAGCTCACCGGACAGCGCTAACTATGGCTACACCTTC. Residues: CASSPDSANYGYTF.

The chain carries TRBV10-2 and TRBJ1-6; 7 bases fit TRBD1. Germline loops: CDR1 WSHSY, CDR2 SAAADI. The CDR3 covers 17 residues. V was clipped by 2 bases and J by 9 bases; unmatched bases: 13. The CDR3 region is CASSENPTGRFGSPLHF. The CDR3 DNA follows: TGCGCCAGCAGTGAGAACCCGACAGGGAGGTTTGGTTCACCCCTCCACTTT.

This rearrangement joins TRBV10-3 to TRBJ1-4; D might be TRBD1 (5 bases). The CDR3 has 15 residues. V was cut by 6 bases and J by 0 bases, with 11 bases left in between. Germline lookup yields CDR1 ENHRY and CDR2 SYGVKD. The chain's CDR3 is CAISPDSATNEKLFF. DNA for the CDR3: TGTGCCATCAGCCCCGACAGCGCAACTAATGAAAAACTGTTTTTT.

The chain uses TRBV5-4 and TRBJ2-3; unclear D gene. V was trimmed by 4 bases and J by 2 bases, leaving 17 bases between them. This CDR3 has 16 amino acids. Germline CDR1 is SGHNT and CDR2 is YYREEE (reference sequence). CDR3 residues: CASSPPGYVITDTQYF. CDR3 DNA sequence: TGTGCCAGCAGCCCACCCGGGTATGTCATCACAGATACGCAGTATTTT.

This chain connects TRBV5-4 to TRBJ2-2; 8 bases fit TRBD1. CDR3 length: 15 amino acids. The junction had 9 bases not matched to a gene; V was cut back by 4 bases and J by 7 bases. Germline assignment: CDR1 SGHNT and CDR2 YYREEE (reference sequence). The CDR3 loop is CASSPDREGVGELFF. The CDR3 nucleotides are TGTGCCAGCAGCCCGGACAGGGAAGGTGTCGGGGAGCTGTTTTTT.

The chain links TRBV6-5 to TRBJ1-2; possible D gene TRBD1, 6 bases. V dropped 6 bases and J dropped 8 bases, with 13 bases sitting between them. The CDR3 loop spans 12 amino acids. CDR1 is MNHEY and CDR2 is SVGAGI in the germline V gene. The CDR3 sequence: CASSEGGVGYTF. CDR3 in DNA: TGTGCCAGCAGCGAGGGGGGGGTCGGCTACACCTTC.

This clone occurred a few times. Other nucleotide sequences in the sample specify the same CDR3. The V and J genes are TRBV7-2 and TRBJ1-2, with 7 bases aligning to TRBD1. The CDR3 runs to 13 residues. V shed 4 bases, J shed 4 bases, and the junction held 3 bases outside the gene matches. The germline CDR1 and CDR2 sequences are SGHTA and FQGNSA. As DNA, the CDR3 is TGTGCCAGCAGCTCAACAGGGGTCTATGGCTACACCTTC. Amino acids: CASSSTGVYGYTF.

The V call is TRBV10-3, the J call TRBJ1-5; TRBD1 agrees at 7 bases. The ends lost 11 bases at V and 4 bases at J; junction bases unmatched: 8. Germline CDR1 is ENHRY and CDR2 is SYGVKD. CDR3 length: 13 amino acids. CDR3 DNA: TGTGCCGCTCACCGGGACAGAAATCAGCCCCAGCATTTT. Encoded protein: CAAHRDRNQPQHF.

J is TRBJ1-2 and V is TRBV28, with 7 nucleotides matching TRBD1. Germline CDR1 and CDR2: MDHEN and SYDVKM. V gave up 8 bases and J gave up 5 bases; unmatched junction bases: 8. CDR3 size: 13 residues. The CDR3, as DNA: TGTGCCAGCCTAGGGACAGCTCTTTATGGCTACACCTTC. Residues: CASLGTALYGYTF.

This chain connects TRBV6-5 to TRBJ1-1, with 9 bases fitting TRBD1. J was trimmed by 1 base and V by 4 bases; bases with no gene match: 4. The germline V gene encodes CDR1 MNHEY and CDR2 SVGAGI. This CDR3 is 15 amino acids long. In DNA form, the CDR3 reads TGTGCCAGCAGTTCCACAGGGGGCCAGAACACTGAAGCTTTCTTT. Translation gives CASSSTGGQNTEAFF.

V usage is TRBV5-6 and J usage is TRBJ1-1; D perhaps matches TRBD1 (5 bases). The CDR3 covers 17 residues. Germline lookup yields CDR1 SGHDT and CDR2 YYEEEE. V dropped 3 bases and J dropped 4 bases, with 22 bases sitting between them. In DNA form, the CDR3 reads TGTGCCAGCAGCTCCTGGGGCAGGCCTCAAGGAAGCACTGAAGCTTTCTTT. Translating it yields CASSSWGRPQGSTEAFF.

The chain recombines TRBV6-1 with TRBJ1-2; D uncertain. The CDR3 loop spans 15 amino acids. The germline V and J ends were trimmed by 2 bases and 6 bases, with 16 bases remaining between them. In germline, CDR1 is MNHNS, CDR2 SASEGT. Written as DNA, the CDR3 is TGTGCCAGCAGTGAACCGGCGGCCCCCTGGAATGGCTACACCTTC. Its translation: CASSEPAAPWNGYTF.

This clone appeared once. The chain combines TRBV18 with TRBJ1-1; D not certain. The V gene lost 3 bases and the J gene lost 0 bases, with 5 bases spanning the gap. This CDR3 spans 13 amino acids. The germline CDR1 and CDR2 sequences are KGHSH and LQKENI. The CDR3 spells CASSPAVNTEAFF. CDR3 DNA sequence: TGTGCCAGCTCACCGGCCGTGAACACTGAAGCTTTCTTT.

CDR3 amino acids: CASSLAAGSEYTGELFF. The CDR3 DNA follows: TGCGCCAGCAGCTTGGCAGCGGGGTCGGAGTACACCGGGGAGCTGTTTTTT. This chain joins TRBV5-1 and TRBJ2-2; 7 positions agree with TRBD2. The CDR3 is 17 amino acids. Germline-derived CDR1 and CDR2 are SGHRS and YFSETQ. J lost 3 bases, V lost 0 bases, and 8 bases had no gene match.

This chain links TRBV7-3 with TRBJ1-5; D may be TRBD1 (6 bases). This CDR3 region has 13 residues. Per the germline V gene, CDR1 is SGHTA and CDR2 is FQGTGA. With 8 bases removed from V and 4 bases from J, the gap between germline ends came to 12 bases. CDR3 nucleotide sequence: TGTGCCAGCTCAGGACAGCCAAATCAGCCCCAGCATTTT. Its translation: CASSGQPNQPQHF.

This chain connects TRBV5-1 to TRBJ2-1, with TRBD2 matching over 9 bases. With 5 bases clipped from V and 4 bases from J, the junction kept 4 bases outside the gene matches. Per the germline V gene, CDR1 is SGHRS and CDR2 is YFSETQ. This CDR3 has 14 amino acids. In DNA, the CDR3 is TGCGCCAGCAGGCCCAGCGGGGGGTACAATGAGCAGTTCTTC. Amino acids: CASRPSGGYNEQFF.

CDR3 DNA sequence: TGTGCCAGCAGTGCGTTCCGGACAGGGAACTATGGCTACACCTTC. As protein: CASSAFRTGNYGYTF. V is TRBV2 and J is TRBJ1-2, with TRBD1 identical over 8 bases. The CDR3 has 15 amino acids. Germline V gene lookup returns CDR1 SNHLY and CDR2 FYNNEI. V lost 4 bases to trimming and J lost 2 bases; unmatched junction nucleotides: 6.

This sequence joins TRBV9 and TRBJ2-1; a weak D match, TRBD2 (5 bases). Germline CDR1 and CDR2: SGDLS and YYNGEE. The CDR3 is 15 amino acids. The V end was cut by 4 bases, the J end by 0 bases, with 11 bases between. The CDR3 DNA follows: TGTGCCAGCAGCCCCCAAGGGAGCTCCTACAATGAGCAGTTCTTC. Encoded protein: CASSPQGSSYNEQFF.